This T cell receptor (beta chain) was captured by sequencing in a study of beta chain features in type 1 diabetes. Study-wide results and caveats: All four CD4+ subsets of Type 1 diabetes patients contained TCRB CDR3s that were moderately but significantly shorter. PCR might favor shorter templates, equally in patients and controls. Cells with high TCR expression could be over-represented by cDNA sequencing. Relative to healthy donors, patients appeared to have naive, central memory and Treg TCRB repertoires that were more similar.

This clone was seen many times. Its specificity is not known. This sample also contains other DNA sequences that code for the same CDR3. V shed 4 bases, J shed 5 bases, and the junction held 0 bases outside the gene matches. The germline CDR1 and CDR2 sequences are LNHDA and SQIVND (reference sequence). This CDR3 has 13 amino acids. Of the isolated RNA, all was reverse transcribed, and so the sequenced material was expressed TCRB transcripts. The repertoire was sequenced with immunoSEQ multiplex PCR; TCRdb's copy has only in-frame clones and lacks some. The sample yields hundreds of thousands of clones, approximately 10% seen once.

This TCR came from a man younger than 40 with type 1 diabetes. The sample consisted of central memory CD4+ T cells from blood. The chain joins TRBV19 to TRBJ1-5; TRBD1 aligns across 9 bases. The CDR3: CASSRTGDQPQHF. The DNA for the CDR3 is TGTGCCAGTAGTAGGACAGGGGATCAGCCCCAGCATTTT.